These T cell receptor beta chains were read from a single sample in a study of blood T cells in healthy people across ages. A single record per CDR3 protein comes from TCRdb applying MiXCR to the 5' RACE reads. The sample lists roughly 1,700,000 distinct CDR3 sequences, 25% to 30% occurring once. Sequencing used blood. The receptor source for this set is a woman aged 25 to 45 in good health. The CDR3 runs from the conserved cysteine through the conserved F or W. Fields, in order: V gene, D gene, clone size, J gene, CDR3 protein, CDR3 DNA. D genes are given only for firm matches. A row's size may be missing; if present it is once, few, many or a size class.

>TRBV19|NA|few|TRBJ2-5
CASSLAIWETQYF
TGTGCCAGTAGTCTAGCGATCTGGGAGACCCAGTACTTC
>TRBV10-3|TRBD1|few|TRBJ1-5
CAIEPEDRGQPQHF
TGTGCCATCGAGCCCGAGGACAGGGGACAGCCCCAGCATTTT
>TRBV4-1|TRBD1|once|TRBJ1-1
CASSHSFGDRTGGRTEAFF
TGCGCCAGCAGCCACTCCTTTGGGGATCGGACAGGGGGTCGTACTGAAGCTTTCTTT
>TRBV27|TRBD1|few|TRBJ2-7
CASSLRPPGTAYEQYF
TGTGCCAGCAGTTTACGACCGCCAGGGACAGCCTACGAGCAGTACTTC
>TRBV4-3|NA|NA|TRBJ2-2
CASSHGRTADTGELFF
TGCGCCAGCAGCCACGGAAGGACAGCAGACACCGGGGAGCTGTTTTTT
>TRBV11-2|TRBD2|NA|TRBJ2-3
CASSFGTSGRVGTDTQYF
TGTGCCAGCAGCTTCGGGACTAGCGGGAGGGTCGGCACAGATACGCAGTATTTT
>TRBV24-1|NA|NA|TRBJ2-1
CATREGAGYNEQFF
TGTGCCACCAGGGAGGGGGCAGGCTACAATGAGCAGTTCTTC
>TRBV5-1|NA|NA|TRBJ2-6
CASSSELASGANVLTF
TGCGCCAGCAGCTCCGAACTAGCTTCCGGGGCCAACGTCCTGACTTTC
>TRBV15|NA|NA|TRBJ1-2
CATSRDRQGGYGYTF
TGTGCCACCAGCAGAGATAGGCAGGGAGGCTATGGCTACACCTTC
>TRBV7-2|TRBD2|few|TRBJ2-7
CASSPAATAGPFEQYF
TGTGCCAGCAGCCCCGCGGCCACAGCGGGACCTTTCGAGCAGTACTTC
>TRBV18|NA|NA|TRBJ1-1
CASSPFRDLNTEAFF
TGTGCCAGCTCACCTTTCCGGGACCTGAACACTGAAGCTTTCTTT
>TRBV20-1|TRBD1|NA|TRBJ2-1
CSAVQGDEQFF
TGCAGTGCTGTACAGGGGGATGAGCAGTTCTTC
>TRBV11-2|TRBD2|many|TRBJ2-5
CASSNPGLAGALQYF
TGTGCCAGCAGCAACCCGGGGTTAGCGGGGGCCCTCCAGTACTTC
>TRBV27|NA|few|TRBJ2-7
CASSLSSPEVVTYEQYF
TGTGCCAGCAGTTTATCCTCTCCTGAGGTTGTTACGTACGAGCAGTACTTC
>TRBV5-1|NA|NA|TRBJ2-5
CASALSPGQTQETQYF
TGCGCCAGCGCCTTATCCCCGGGACAAACTCAAGAGACCCAGTACTTC
>TRBV6-5|NA|few|TRBJ2-1
CANSPNDPRQVKGQFF
TGTGCCAACAGTCCAAATGATCCTAGACAGGTCAAGGGGCAGTTCTTC
>TRBV29-1|TRBD2|NA|TRBJ2-7
CSVEGRTSGGLYNEQYF
TGCAGCGTTGAGGGCCGGACTAGCGGGGGACTATACAATGAGCAGTACTTC
>TRBV28|TRBD2|NA|TRBJ2-3
CSSSLWLADTDTQYF
TGTTCCAGCAGTTTGTGGCTAGCGGATACAGATACGCAGTATTTT
>TRBV10-3|TRBD1|NA|TRBJ2-1
CAISESYRGRDEQFF
TGTGCCATCAGTGAGTCTTACAGGGGTAGGGATGAGCAGTTCTTC
>TRBV12-3/TRBV12-4|TRBD1|NA|TRBJ1-5
CASRRDRGPNQPQHF
TGTGCCAGCAGAAGGGACAGGGGCCCCAATCAGCCCCAGCATTTT
>TRBV5-1|NA|few|TRBJ1-5
CASSLKGQNSNQPQHF
TGCGCCAGCAGCTTGAAGGGACAAAATAGCAATCAGCCCCAGCATTTT
>TRBV4-2|NA|few|TRBJ1-1
CAGSQGDANTEAFF
TGTGCCGGCAGCCAAGGAGATGCGAACACTGAAGCTTTCTTT
>TRBV6-2/TRBV6-3|TRBD1|few|TRBJ1-2
CASSGTGNLGYTF
TGTGCCAGCAGCGGGACAGGGAATCTCGGCTACACCTTC
>TRBV20-1|NA|NA|TRBJ1-6
CSARLGGFNSPLHF
TGCAGTGCTAGACTGGGGGGATTTAATTCACCCCTCCACTTT